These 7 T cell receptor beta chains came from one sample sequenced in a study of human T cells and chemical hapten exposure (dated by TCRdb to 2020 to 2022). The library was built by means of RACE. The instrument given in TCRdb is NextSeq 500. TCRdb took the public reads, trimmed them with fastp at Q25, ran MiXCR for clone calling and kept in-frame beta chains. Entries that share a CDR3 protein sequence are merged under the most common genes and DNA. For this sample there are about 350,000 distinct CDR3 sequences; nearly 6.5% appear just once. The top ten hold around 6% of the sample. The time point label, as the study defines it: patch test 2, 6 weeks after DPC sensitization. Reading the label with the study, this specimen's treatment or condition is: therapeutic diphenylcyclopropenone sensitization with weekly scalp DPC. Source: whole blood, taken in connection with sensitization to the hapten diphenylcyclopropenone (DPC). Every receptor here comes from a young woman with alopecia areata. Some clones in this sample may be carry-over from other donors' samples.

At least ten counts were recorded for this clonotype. CDR3 bases: TGTGCCAGCAGCCAGGGGGCGGACATTAGCACAGATACGCAGTATTTT. It encodes CASSQGADISTDTQYF. The gene calls are TRBV11-2 and TRBJ2-3; TRBD1 agrees at 8 bases. Looked up from germline, CDR1 is SGHAT and CDR2 is FQNNGV. The CDR3 runs 16 residues. V lost 5 bases, J lost 0 bases, and 7 bases stayed unmatched. The full variable domain, rest sourced from reference TRBV11-2 and TRBJ2-3, is EAGVAQSPRYKIIEKRQSVAFWCNPISGHATLYWYQQILGQGPKLLIQFQNNGVVDDSQLPKDRFSAERLKGVDSTLKIQPAKLEDSAVYLCASSQGADISTDTQYFGPGTRLTVL.

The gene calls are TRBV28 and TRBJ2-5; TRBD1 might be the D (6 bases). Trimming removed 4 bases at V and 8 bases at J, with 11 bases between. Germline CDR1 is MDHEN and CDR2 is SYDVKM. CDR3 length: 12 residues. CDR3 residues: CASSSQGITQYF. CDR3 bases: TGTGCCAGCAGTTCGCAGGGGATCACCCAGTACTTC.

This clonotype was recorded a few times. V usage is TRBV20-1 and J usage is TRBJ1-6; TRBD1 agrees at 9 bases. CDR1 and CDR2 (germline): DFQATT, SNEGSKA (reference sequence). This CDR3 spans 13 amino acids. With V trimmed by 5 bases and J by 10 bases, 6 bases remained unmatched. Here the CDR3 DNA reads TGCAGTGCTTGGACAGGGGAAGGATCACCCCTCCACTTT. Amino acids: CSAWTGEGSPLHF.

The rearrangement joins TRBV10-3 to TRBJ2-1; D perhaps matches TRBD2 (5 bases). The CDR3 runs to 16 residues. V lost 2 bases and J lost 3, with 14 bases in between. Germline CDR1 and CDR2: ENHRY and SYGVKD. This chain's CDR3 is CAISELARGNYNEQFF. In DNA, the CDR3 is TGTGCCATCAGTGAGCTCGCCCGAGGGAACTACAATGAGCAGTTCTTC.

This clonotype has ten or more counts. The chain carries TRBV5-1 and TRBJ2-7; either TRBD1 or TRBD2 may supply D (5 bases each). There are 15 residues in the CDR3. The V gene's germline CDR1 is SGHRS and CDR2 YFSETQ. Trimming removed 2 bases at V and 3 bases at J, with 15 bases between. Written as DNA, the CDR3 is TGCGCCAGCAGCTTTAATGCTGGGGGAATCTACGAGCAGTACTTC. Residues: CASSFNAGGIYEQYF.

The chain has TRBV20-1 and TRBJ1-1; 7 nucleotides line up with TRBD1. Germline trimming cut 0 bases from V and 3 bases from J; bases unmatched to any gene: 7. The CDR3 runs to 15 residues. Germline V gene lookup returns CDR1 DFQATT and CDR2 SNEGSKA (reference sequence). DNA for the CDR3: TGCAGTGCTAGAGATGGGGACAGTCCGGACACTGAAGCTTTCTTT. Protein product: CSARDGDSPDTEAFF.

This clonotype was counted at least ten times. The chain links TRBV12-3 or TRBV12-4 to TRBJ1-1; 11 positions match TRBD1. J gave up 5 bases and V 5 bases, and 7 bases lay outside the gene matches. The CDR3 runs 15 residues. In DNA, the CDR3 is TGTGCCAGCAGTGAAGGACAGGGGGCGGGAACTGAAGCTTTCTTT. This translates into CASSEGQGAGTEAFF.